These T cell receptor beta chains were read from a single sample in a study of T cells in Graves' hyperthyroidism and ophthalmopathy. TCRdb re-called the multiplex PCR reads with MiXCR, one entry per CDR3 protein. The sample carries about half a million distinct CDR3 sequences, about 20% recorded once. Sequences were obtained from blood. The receptors here all came from a woman in her 70s with Graves' ophthalmopathy. The CDR3 runs from the conserved cysteine through the conserved F or W. A D gene is named only where the DNA matches it firmly. Not all rows give a size; the values are once, few, many and, for expanded clones, a class.

length,size,J,V,D,CDR3,DNA
18,-,TRBJ2-1,TRBV6-5,TRBD2,CASSSRRGTSGAYNEQFF,TGTGCCAGCAGTTCCAGGAGGGGGACTAGCGGGGCTTACAATGAGCAGTTCTTC
13,many,TRBJ2-1,TRBV12-3/TRBV12-4,-,CASSLKINNEQFF,TGTGCCAGCAGTTTAAAGATTAACAATGAGCAGTTCTTC
16,-,TRBJ2-2,TRBV5-1,-,CAGSLPTDSNTGELFF,TGCGCCGGCAGTCTCCCGACGGACTCGAACACCGGGGAGCTGTTTTTT
16,-,TRBJ1-6,TRBV11-2,TRBD1,CASSPGQRLLNSPLHF,TGTGCCAGCAGCCCGGGACAGCGCCTTCTCAATTCACCCCTCCACTTT
13,-,TRBJ2-3,TRBV30,-,CAWSPIGRDTQYF,TGTGCCTGGAGTCCGATAGGGCGAGATACGCAGTATTTT
15,-,TRBJ1-2,TRBV5-5,-,CASSLGVGVLSGYTF,TGTGCCAGCAGCTTGGGGGTAGGGGTTTTGAGTGGCTACACCTTC
15,few,TRBJ2-1,TRBV6-1,TRBD2,CASIFGTSGSNEQFF,TGTGCCAGCATTTTCGGGACTAGCGGGAGTAATGAGCAGTTCTTC
12,-,TRBJ1-2,TRBV30,TRBD1,CAWSLTGNGYTF,TGTGCCTGGAGCTTGACAGGGAATGGCTACACCTTC
18,-,TRBJ2-3,TRBV6-2/TRBV6-3,TRBD2,CASSYSNGLAGPTDTQYF,TGTGCCAGCAGTTACTCGAATGGACTAGCGGGACCCACAGATACGCAGTATTTT
14,few,TRBJ2-7,TRBV6-2/TRBV6-3,TRBD2,CASSRTTAGDEQYF,TGTGCCAGCAGTCGGACTACTGCGGGAGACGAGCAGTACTTC
15,few,TRBJ2-3,TRBV6-1,TRBD2,CASSGVAGAADTQYF,TGTGCCAGCAGTGGGGTAGCGGGAGCCGCAGATACGCAGTATTTT
13,-,TRBJ1-5,TRBV6-1,-,CASRDNNNQPQHF,TGTGCCAGCAGGGACAACAACAATCAGCCCCAGCATTTT
14,-,TRBJ1-5,TRBV7-9,-,CASSAGQINQPQHF,TGTGCCAGCAGTGCGGGCCAGATCAATCAGCCCCAGCATTTT
17,-,TRBJ2-1,TRBV12-3/TRBV12-4,TRBD2,CASSLADLLAGGTEQFF,TGTGCCAGCAGTTTAGCGGACCTTCTAGCGGGAGGGACTGAGCAGTTCTTC
15,-,TRBJ2-7,TRBV5-1,TRBD1,CASSSPGTGYGEQYF,TGCGCCAGCAGCTCCCCCGGGACAGGGTATGGGGAGCAGTACTTC
14,few,TRBJ2-2,TRBV19,TRBD2,CASSVSGDTGELFF,TGTGCCAGTAGTGTTAGCGGGGACACCGGGGAGCTGTTTTTT
16,-,TRBJ2-7,TRBV3-1,TRBD1,CASSQVGQGGPYEQYF,TGTGCCAGCAGCCAAGTGGGACAGGGTGGCCCCTACGAGCAGTACTTC
12,few,TRBJ2-3,TRBV18,-,CASSPTADTQYF,TGTGCCAGCTCACCAACCGCAGATACGCAGTATTTT
15,-,TRBJ2-2,TRBV7-3,TRBD1,CASSSTGAGTGELFF,TGTGCCAGCAGCTCAACAGGGGCGGGCACCGGGGAGCTGTTTTTT
13,few,TRBJ2-7,TRBV18,-,CASSPVSNYEQYF,TGTGCCAGCTCACCAGTATCTAACTACGAGCAGTACTTC
15,once,TRBJ1-6,TRBV3-1,-,CASTPGGPNNSPLHF,TGTGCCAGCACCCCGGGAGGGCCGAATAATTCACCCCTCCACTTT
17,few,TRBJ1-5,TRBV6-6,-,CASSYSQRALGNQPQHF,TGTGCCAGCAGTTACTCGCAAAGGGCCCTGGGCAATCAGCCCCAGCATTTT
13,few,TRBJ1-2,TRBV12-5,TRBD1,CASGLTWDSGYTF,TGTGCTAGTGGTTTGACCTGGGACAGCGGCTACACCTTC
12,-,TRBJ2-7,TRBV29-1,-,CSVRVFEEEQYF,TGCAGCGTTAGGGTCTTCGAAGAAGAGCAGTACTTC
13,few,TRBJ2-3,TRBV28,-,CASRPPGQHTQYF,TGTGCCAGCAGACCCCCAGGACAGCATACGCAGTATTTT
16,-,TRBJ2-7,TRBV7-3,TRBD2,CASSPSLAASSYEQYF,TGTGCCAGCAGCCCATCTCTAGCGGCAAGCTCCTACGAGCAGTACTTC
13,-,TRBJ2-7,TRBV7-2,-,CAGSLGQGNEQYF,TGTGCCGGCAGCTTAGGGCAGGGGAACGAGCAGTACTTC
13,-,TRBJ2-1,TRBV5-1,-,CASSRSSRNEQFF,TGCGCCAGCAGCCGGTCCAGCAGGAATGAGCAGTTCTTC
13,few,TRBJ2-7,TRBV30,-,CAWSVGRPYEQYF,TGTGCCTGGAGTGTTGGCAGGCCCTACGAGCAGTACTTC
13,many,TRBJ1-1,TRBV30,TRBD1,CACERDRDTEAFF,TGTGCCTGCGAACGGGACAGGGACACTGAAGCTTTCTTT
14,-,TRBJ1-5,TRBV20-1,TRBD1,CSARTGQGTQPQHF,TGCAGTGCTAGGACCGGACAGGGGACTCAGCCCCAGCATTTT
15,many,TRBJ1-1,TRBV15,-,CATSRVARGHTEAFF,TGTGCCACCAGCAGAGTTGCCAGAGGCCACACTGAAGCTTTCTTT
12,-,TRBJ1-1,TRBV20-1,-,CSARDVESEAFF,TGCAGTGCTAGAGACGTTGAGAGTGAAGCTTTCTTT